This passage covers 8 T cell receptor beta chains from one sample sequenced in a study of shared clonotypes between healthy human individuals. Measured with immunoSEQ multiplex PCR; TCRdb has only the in-frame clones, and not every one. Among more than 2,000,000 clones, roughly 92% were seen once, and the ten largest hold 0.13% to 0.15%. What was sequenced was naive CD4+ T cells sorted from blood. The sample's subset: CD45RA+ positively selected. The receptor source for this set is a man aged 18 to 29 in good health.

V and J are TRBV29-1 and TRBJ2-4; no reliable D call. The V and J ends lost 7 bases and 3 bases respectively, with 7 bases between them. This CDR3 has 11 residues. Germline V gene sequence: CDR1 SQVTM, CDR2 ANQGSEA. The CDR3 nucleotides are TGCAGCGGGAAATTCAAAAACATTCAGTACTTC. It yields the protein CSGKFKNIQYF. Supplemented by reference TRBV29-1 and TRBJ2-4, the full variable domain reads SAVISQKPSRDICQRGTSLTIQCQVDSQVTMMFWYRQQPGQSLTLIATANQGSEATYESGFVIDKFPISRPNLTFSTLTVSNMSPEDSSIYLCSGKFKNIQYFGAGTRLSVL.

This sequence joins TRBV12-5 and TRBJ1-2; no definite D call. V lost 1 base, J lost 2 bases, and 5 bases lay in between. Germline CDR1 is LGHNT and CDR2 is FRNRAP. The CDR3 loop spans 13 amino acids. CDR3: CASGLDTNYGYTF. CDR3 coding DNA: TGTGCTAGTGGTTTGGACACGAACTATGGCTACACCTTC.

V gene TRBV5-4 combines with J gene TRBJ2-1; D unresolved. CDR3 size: 13 residues. Germline CDR1 is SGHNT and CDR2 is YYREEE (reference sequence). V lost 1 base to trimming and J lost 6 bases, with 8 bases between them. In nucleotides, the CDR3 is TGTGCCAGCAGCTTGCTCTCCCCCAATGAGCAGTTCTTC. Its protein product is CASSLLSPNEQFF. The complete variable domain, with remaining parts taken from reference TRBV5-4 and TRBJ2-1, reads ETGVTQSPTHLIKTRGQQVTLRCSSQSGHNTVSWYQQALGQGPQFIFQYYREEENGRGNFPPRFSGLQFPNYSSELNVNALELDDSALYLCASSLLSPNEQFFGPGTRLTVL.

The chain joins TRBV6-1 to TRBJ1-1, with TRBD1 matching over 10 bases. CDR1 and CDR2 (germline): MNHNS, SASEGT. V gave up 6 bases and J gave up 5 bases; unmatched junction bases: 9. The CDR3 has 15 residues. This CDR3 is CASRPPGQGRTEAFF. DNA of the CDR3: TGTGCCAGCAGACCTCCGGGACAGGGGCGTACTGAAGCTTTCTTT.

The chain combines TRBV7-2 with TRBJ1-1; D not resolved. Trimming took 0 bases from V and 4 from J, leaving 6 bases between them. Germline V CDR1 and CDR2: SGHTA, FQGNSA. This CDR3 region has 13 residues. This CDR3 is CASSLAAGTEAFF. The CDR3 coding sequence is TGTGCCAGCAGCTTAGCGGCCGGCACTGAAGCTTTCTTT.

The chain recombines TRBV4-1 with TRBJ2-7; TRBD2 might be the D (6 bases). Germline CDR1 MGHRA, CDR2 YSYEKL. The V gene lost 0 bases and the J gene lost 7 bases, with 13 bases spanning the gap. This CDR3 comprises 14 residues. The DNA for the CDR3 is TGCGCCAGCAGCCAAGAGGGAGGACCGTGGGAGCAGTACTTC. Amino acid sequence: CASSQEGGPWEQYF.

The chain combines TRBV5-4 with TRBJ2-3; 7 bases match TRBD2. This CDR3 has 15 residues. The J segment lost 3 bases and the V segment lost 1 base, leaving 5 bases of the junction unmatched. Germline V gene data show CDR1 as SGHNT and CDR2 as YYREEE (reference sequence). The CDR3 DNA follows: TGTGCCAGCAGCTTGCCGGGGGGAAGTACAGATACGCAGTATTTT. It specifies CASSLPGGSTDTQYF.

The J gene is TRBJ2-7, the V gene TRBV7-2, with 10 bases matching TRBD2. The CDR3 consists of 16 residues. V was pared by 5 bases and J by 4 bases, with 11 bases of the junction left unmatched. Germline CDR1 reads SGHTA; CDR2 reads FQGNSA. As DNA, the CDR3 is TGTGCCAGCAGCGCCAGTACTAGCGGGATAAGATACGAGCAGTACTTC. It codes for CASSASTSGIRYEQYF.